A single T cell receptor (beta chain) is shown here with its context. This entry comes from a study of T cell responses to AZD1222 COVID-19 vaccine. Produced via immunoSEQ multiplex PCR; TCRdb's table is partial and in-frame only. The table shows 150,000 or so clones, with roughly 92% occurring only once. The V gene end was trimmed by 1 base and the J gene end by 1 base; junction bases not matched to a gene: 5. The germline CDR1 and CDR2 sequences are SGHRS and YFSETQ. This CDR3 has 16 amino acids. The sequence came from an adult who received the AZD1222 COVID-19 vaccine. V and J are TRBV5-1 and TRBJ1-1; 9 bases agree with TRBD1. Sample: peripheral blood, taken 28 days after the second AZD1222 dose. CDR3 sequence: CASSLSGDRANTEAFF. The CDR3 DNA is TGCGCCAGCAGCTTGTCTGGGGACAGGGCGAACACTGAAGCTTTCTTT.